This TCR beta chain was identified during a study of identical twins. Findings and limits, study-wide: Analyses of zero insertions could, in part, be confounded by invariant MAIT and iNKT cells.

Germline V lookup: CDR1 MNHEY, CDR2 SMNVEV (reference sequence). This CDR3 is 15 amino acids long. TCRdb ran MiXCR on the 5' RACE reads and lists one entry per CDR3 protein. In the table there are 500,000 to 650,000 distinct CDR3 sequences, 20% to 25% of which are singletons. To note about this clonotype: Its specificity is unknown. Mismatch with germline at one junction end may stem from a read error.

The same specimen was also included in a second study, on yellow fever vaccine responses in identical twins.

Sequenced material: CD4+ T cells sorted from blood. The origin of this receptor is a woman aged 18-30 years in good health. The gene calls are TRBV27 and TRBJ2-3; TRBD2 matches at 9 bases. As DNA, the CDR3 is TGTGCCAGCAGTTCACCGGGACTAGCCACAAATACGCAGTATTTT. Its protein is CASSSPGLATNTQYF.